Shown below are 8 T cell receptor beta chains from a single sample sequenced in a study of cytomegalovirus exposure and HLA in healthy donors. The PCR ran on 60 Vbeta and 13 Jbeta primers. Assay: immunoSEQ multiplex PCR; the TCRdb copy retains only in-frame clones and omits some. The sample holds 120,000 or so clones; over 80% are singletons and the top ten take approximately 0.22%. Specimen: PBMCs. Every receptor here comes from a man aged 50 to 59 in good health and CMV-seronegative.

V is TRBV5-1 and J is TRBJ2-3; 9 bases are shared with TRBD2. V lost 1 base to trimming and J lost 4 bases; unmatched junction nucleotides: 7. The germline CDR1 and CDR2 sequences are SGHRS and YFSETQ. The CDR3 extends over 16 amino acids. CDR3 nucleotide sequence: TGCGCCAGCAGCTTGTCGGCGGGAGGGATGGCAGATACGCAGTATTTT. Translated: CASSLSAGGMADTQYF.

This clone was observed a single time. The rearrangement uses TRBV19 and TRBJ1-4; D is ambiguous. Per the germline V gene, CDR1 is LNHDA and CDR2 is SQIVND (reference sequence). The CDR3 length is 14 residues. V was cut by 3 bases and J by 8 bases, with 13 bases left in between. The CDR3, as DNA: TGTGCCAGTAGTATTGTCGGGGTCCCCGAAAAACTGTTTTTT. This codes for CASSIVGVPEKLFF. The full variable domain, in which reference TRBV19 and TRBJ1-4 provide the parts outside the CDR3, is DGGITQSPKYLFRKEGQNVTLSCEQNLNHDAMYWYRQDPGQGLRLIYYSQIVNDFQKGDIAEGYSVSREKKESFPLTVTSAQKNPTAFYLCASSIVGVPEKLFFGSGTQLSVL.

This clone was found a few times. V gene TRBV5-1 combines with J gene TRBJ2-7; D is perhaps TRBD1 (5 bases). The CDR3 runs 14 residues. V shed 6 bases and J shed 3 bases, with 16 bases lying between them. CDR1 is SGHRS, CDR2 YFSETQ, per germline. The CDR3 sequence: CASTLGDRNYEQYF. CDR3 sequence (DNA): TGCGCCAGCACCCTAGGCGACAGAAACTACGAGCAGTACTTC.

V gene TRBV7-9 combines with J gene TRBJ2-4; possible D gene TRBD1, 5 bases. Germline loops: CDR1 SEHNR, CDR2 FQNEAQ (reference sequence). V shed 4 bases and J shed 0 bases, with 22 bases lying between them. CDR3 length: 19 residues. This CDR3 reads CASSSGQPSQGKAKNIQYF. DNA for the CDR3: TGTGCCAGCAGCTCGGGCCAACCTTCCCAGGGTAAAGCCAAAAACATTCAGTACTTC.

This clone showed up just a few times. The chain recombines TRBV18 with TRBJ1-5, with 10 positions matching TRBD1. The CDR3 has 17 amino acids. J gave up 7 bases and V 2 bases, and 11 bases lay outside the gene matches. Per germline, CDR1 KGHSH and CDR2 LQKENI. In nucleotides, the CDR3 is TGTGCCAGCTCACCAGGGGACAGGGGCTTCTCAGGGCAGCCCCAGCATTTT. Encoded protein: CASSPGDRGFSGQPQHF.

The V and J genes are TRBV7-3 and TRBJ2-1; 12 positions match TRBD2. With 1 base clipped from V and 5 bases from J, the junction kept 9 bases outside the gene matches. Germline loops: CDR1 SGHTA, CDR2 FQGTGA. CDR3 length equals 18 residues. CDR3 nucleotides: TGTGCCAGCAGCTTAAAACTACGCGCTAGCGGGAGGGACAATGAGCAGTTCTTC. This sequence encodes CASSLKLRASGRDNEQFF.

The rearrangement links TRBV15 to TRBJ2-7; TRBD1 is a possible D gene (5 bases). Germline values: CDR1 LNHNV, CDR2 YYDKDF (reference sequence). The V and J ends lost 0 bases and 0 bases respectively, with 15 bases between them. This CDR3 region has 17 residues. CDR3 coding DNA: TGTGCCACCAGCAGAGATGCCGGACAAAGGTCCTCCTACGAGCAGTACTTC. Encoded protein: CATSRDAGQRSSYEQYF.

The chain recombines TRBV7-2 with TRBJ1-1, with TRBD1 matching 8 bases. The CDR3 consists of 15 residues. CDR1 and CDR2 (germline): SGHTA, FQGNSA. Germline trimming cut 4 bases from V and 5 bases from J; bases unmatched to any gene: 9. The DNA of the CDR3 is TGTGCCAGCAGCTCGGACAGGGTGGGTCTTACTGAAGCTTTCTTT. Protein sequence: CASSSDRVGLTEAFF.